The 24 T cell receptor delta chains given below trace back to one sample, sequenced in a study of Vδ1+ human thymocytes listed by TCRdb under 2018. Overall study outcomes, separate from this receptor: The thymic TRG and TRD repertoires appeared highly polyclonal, with Gaussian CDR3 length distributions, in contrast to the oligoclonal repertoires of peripheral blood.

Sequenced on an Illumina MiSeq. RNA was extracted with the RNeasy mini kit and reverse transcribed using Superscript III. Multiplex PCR was used to generate CDR3 amplicons, with pooled V-gene forward primers and a constant-region reverse primer carrying Illumina adaptor overhangs. Public reads were reanalyzed in TCRdb with CATT, and rows carrying the same DNA were merged afterwards. This sample is represented by around 76,000 delta-chain clones; about 30% of them were singletons. Jointly, the top ten make up 0.2% to 0.3% of the sample. These receptors' antigens are unknown. Sample: Vdelta1+ gamma-delta thymocytes from the thymus. The sample's cell subset or site label, decoded: FACS-sorted CD3+ TCRalphabeta- TCRVdelta1+ TCRVdelta2- thymocytes. The source is a boy under two years old who had congenital heart surgery.

A note on this clone: Germline is not matched at one junction end, which may reflect a read error. The chain employs TRDV1 and TRDJ1; tentative D call: TRDD2 (5 bases). CDR1 is TSWWSYY, CDR2 QGS, per germline. CDR3 length: 16 residues. DNA of the CDR3: TGTGCTCTTGGGGAACGCCTACCACAGTACACCGAGAAACTCATCTTT. As protein: CALGERLPQYTEKLIF.

The chain is built from TRDV1 and TRDJ1; 10 bases map to TRDD3. Germline assignment: CDR1 TSWWSYY and CDR2 QGS. The CDR3 loop spans 15 amino acids. Trimming removed 5 bases from V and 3 bases from J; junction bases left unmatched: 6. As DNA, the CDR3 is TGTGCTCTTGGGAGAGGGGGATACGCCTCCGATAAACTCATCTTT. Its protein product is CALGRGGYASDKLIF.

This clone was observed a few times. The rearrangement links TRDV1 to TRDJ1, with D maybe TRDD3 (7 bases). Germline-derived CDR1 and CDR2 are TSWWSYY and QGS. Trimming cost V 5 bases and J 2 bases, with 39 bases left between them. The CDR3 is 23 amino acids. As DNA, the CDR3 is TGTGCTCTTGGGAAGGGGTACTCCTACGAGCGGTACTGGGGTTTAGTGGGGACCGATAAACTCATCTTT. Amino acids: CALGKGYSYERYWGLVGTDKLIF.

The chain couples TRDV1 to TRDJ1; unclear D gene. The CDR3 contains 20 residues. CDR1 is TSWWSYY, CDR2 QGS, per germline. Trimming left V 5 bases short and J 0 bases short, with 28 bases between. CDR3 coding DNA: TGTGCTCTTGGGCACCTCCTGGCCCAACGTCCAACGAGACACACCGATAAACTCATCTTT. Residues: CALGHLLAQRPTRHTDKLIF.

This chain connects TRDV1 to TRDJ1, with 12 nucleotides matching TRDD3. The CDR3 is 17 residues long. Losses at the gene ends were 6 bases for V and 2 bases for J; bases not matched to a gene: 10. Germline V gives CDR1 TSWWSYY, CDR2 QGS. The CDR3 sequence is CALGCLTGGYHTDKLIF. The CDR3 nucleotides are TGTGCTCTTGGTTGCTTGACTGGGGGATACCATACCGATAAACTCATCTTT.

V gene TRDV1 combines with J gene TRDJ1, with a weak D call TRDD3 (6 bases). The CDR3 consists of 19 residues. The germline V gene encodes CDR1 TSWWSYY and CDR2 QGS. V was shortened by 0 bases and J by 0 bases, with 20 bases between the two germline ends. The CDR3 nucleotides read TGTGCTCTTGGGGAACTTTACGGGGGACCCATACTGTACACCGATAAACTCATCTTT. This encodes CALGELYGGPILYTDKLIF.

This chain links TRDV1 with TRDJ1; D is uncertain. The V and J ends lost 0 bases and 3 bases respectively, with 26 bases between them. The CDR3 loop spans 20 amino acids. Germline V gene lookup returns CDR1 TSWWSYY and CDR2 QGS. CDR3 coding DNA: TGTGCTCTTGGGGAACTAACCCTAAAGGCCCTCCCAGCACCCCCCGATAAACTCATCTTT. Its translation: CALGELTLKALPAPPDKLIF.

The sample holds a few counts of this clone. This sequence joins TRDV1 and TRDJ1, with 7 bases lining up with TRDD3. From germline, CDR1 is TSWWSYY and CDR2 QGS. The trim removed 0 bases at V and 4 bases at J, leaving 32 bases unmatched. This CDR3 is 24 amino acids long. The CDR3 nucleotides read TGTGCTCTTGGGGAACTAGGGCTTTATACACCCCAGGGACCAGCATGGGGGACCCTCGATAAACTCATCTTT. Its translation: CALGELGLYTPQGPAWGTLDKLIF.

At least ten counts were recorded for this clone. This sample includes further DNA sequences coding for the same CDR3. The V and J genes are TRDV2 and TRDJ1, with TRDD3 matching over 7 bases. Germline V lookup: CDR1 GEAIGNYY, CDR2 EKD. This CDR3 has 18 amino acids. V was clipped by 5 bases and J by 1 base; unmatched bases: 18. CDR3 in amino acids: CACVYWGTSRHVTDKLIF. The CDR3 nucleotides read TGTGCCTGTGTGTACTGGGGCACAAGCCGCCACGTCACCGATAAACTCATCTTT.

This chain links TRDV1 with TRDJ1; weak D call: TRDD3 (6 bases). The CDR3 runs to 17 residues. Germline values: CDR1 TSWWSYY, CDR2 QGS. Trimming left V 4 bases short and J 0 bases short, with 18 bases between. CDR3 residues: CALGGFEGWGHTDKLIF. As DNA, the CDR3 is TGTGCTCTTGGGGGGTTCGAGGGCTGGGGACACACCGATAAACTCATCTTT.

By share of the sample, this clone is medium-sized (0.01 to 0.1%). The gene calls are TRDV2 and TRDJ1; unclear D gene. The ends were cut back, 5 bases at V and 1 base at J, with 16 bases in the middle. Germline lookup yields CDR1 GEAIGNYY and CDR2 EKD. The CDR3 is 15 residues long. DNA for the CDR3: TGTGCCTGTGTTTTCCGAGGGAGGGGCACCGATAAACTCATCTTT. It specifies CACVFRGRGTDKLIF.

The chain combines TRDV1 with TRDJ1, with 8 bases fitting TRDD3. This CDR3 is 19 amino acids long. Germline V CDR1 and CDR2: TSWWSYY, QGS. V shed 0 bases and J 7 bases; nucleotides not matched to a gene: 19. This CDR3 reads CALGELAPRYWGLTVKLIF. The CDR3 nucleotides are TGTGCTCTTGGGGAACTCGCCCCCCGCTACTGGGGGCTAACGGTTAAACTCATCTTT.

The V gene is TRDV1, the J gene TRDJ1, with 12 positions matching TRDD3. J gave up 0 bases and V 2 bases, and 31 bases lay outside the gene matches. Germline V gene data show CDR1 as TSWWSYY and CDR2 as QGS. The CDR3 is 26 residues long. The CDR3 spells CALGESPVRARLNWGIPRCNTDKLIF. For the CDR3, the DNA is TGTGCTCTTGGGGAATCCCCGGTGAGGGCGCGGCTCAACTGGGGGATACCGCGTTGTAACACCGATAAACTCATCTTT.

The table lists this clone with a few counts. The J gene is TRDJ1, the V gene TRDV1, with D uncertain. CDR1 TSWWSYY and CDR2 QGS come from the germline V gene. The CDR3 covers 16 residues. Trimming stripped 2 bases from V and 0 bases from J, with 13 bases between. CDR3 DNA: TGTGCTCTTGGGGAAGAAACCGCCCCGTACACCGATAAACTCATCTTT. Translating it yields CALGEETAPYTDKLIF.

The V call is TRDV1, the J call TRDJ1; 12 nucleotides match TRDD3. Looked up from germline, CDR1 is TSWWSYY and CDR2 is QGS. This CDR3 contains 20 residues. J lost 9 bases, V lost 2 bases, and 22 bases had no gene match. Here the CDR3 DNA reads TGTGCTCTTGGGGAAGAGGCACTGGGGGATACTTACGCTCAGTGTTTTCAACTCATCTTT. Translating gives CALGEEALGDTYAQCFQLIF.

The rearrangement joins TRDV1 to TRDJ1, with 9 bases that match TRDD3. The germline CDR1 and CDR2 sequences are TSWWSYY and QGS. The CDR3 consists of 20 residues. Trimming removed 1 base from V and 3 bases from J; junction bases left unmatched: 18. The CDR3 coding sequence is TGTGCTCTTGGGGAACCTCAGACCCTTGGCTGGGGGATTATCCCCGATAAACTCATCTTT. Encoded protein: CALGEPQTLGWGIIPDKLIF.

This clone was picked up one time. One end of the junction varies from germline; a read error may be responsible. This chain connects TRDV1 to TRDJ1; 12 bases align to TRDD3. The CDR3 is made up of 20 amino acids. The germline CDR1 and CDR2 sequences are TSWWSYY and QGS. The DNA for the CDR3 is TGTGCTCTTGGGAAACTTCCTATCTGGGGGATACGGCGGTACACCGATAAACTCATCTTT. Its protein is CALGKLPIWGIRRYTDKLIF.

The V call is TRDV1, the J call TRDJ1; 8 bases map to TRDD3. This CDR3 region has 19 residues. Per the germline V gene, CDR1 is TSWWSYY and CDR2 is QGS. V lost 0 bases, J lost 0 bases, and 12 bases stayed unmatched. The CDR3 protein is CALGELESNWGDYTDKLIF. The CDR3 coding sequence is TGTGCTCTTGGGGAACTCGAGAGTAACTGGGGGGACTACACCGATAAACTCATCTTT.

In its sample, this clone was seen a few times. The rearrangement joins TRDV1 to TRDJ1, with 11 bases fitting TRDD3. Germline trimming cut 3 bases from V and 0 bases from J; bases unmatched to any gene: 12. This CDR3 region has 19 residues. From germline, CDR1 is TSWWSYY and CDR2 QGS. The CDR3 DNA follows: TGTGCTCTTGGGGACCCCTACGGACTGGGGGATAAGTACACCGATAAACTCATCTTT. Amino acid sequence: CALGDPYGLGDKYTDKLIF.

The V call is TRDV1, the J call TRDJ1, with a tentative D call TRDD3 (8 bases). Germline V gene lookup returns CDR1 TSWWSYY and CDR2 QGS. Trimming removed 0 bases from V and 2 bases from J, with 25 bases in between. The CDR3 has 20 residues. The CDR3 loop is CALGELSYVTGGIETDKLIF. The CDR3 DNA is TGTGCTCTTGGGGAACTTTCCTACGTGACTGGGGGGATAGAGACCGATAAACTCATCTTT.

This chain connects TRDV1 to TRDJ1; D remains unclear. Germline V CDR1 and CDR2: TSWWSYY, QGS. Trimming removed 4 bases from V and 7 bases from J, with 16 bases in between. This CDR3 comprises 14 residues. The CDR3 DNA reads as TGTGCTCTTGGGGGCTTCTCGCCCTCCGGTAAACTCATCTTT. This encodes CALGGFSPSGKLIF.

To note about this clone: Other DNA sequences in this sample translate to the same CDR3. This rearrangement joins TRDV1 to TRDJ1; possibly TRDD3 for D (5 bases). Trimming took off 1 base at V and 4 bases at J, with 19 bases between the two ends. The CDR3 sequence is 17 residues long. The germline gives CDR1 TSWWSYY, CDR2 QGS. This chain's CDR3 is CALGEPLGAPLGDKLIF. In DNA, the CDR3 is TGTGCTCTTGGGGAACCCCTGGGTGCCCCCCTAGGCGATAAACTCATCTTT.

The chain links TRDV1 to TRDJ1, with D possibly matching TRDD3 (5 bases). Deletions cut 4 bases from V and 0 bases from J, with 24 bases between. Per germline, CDR1 TSWWSYY and CDR2 QGS. The CDR3 runs to 19 residues. CDR3 protein: CALGGLSPDKPTYTDKLIF. Here the CDR3 DNA reads TGTGCTCTTGGGGGCCTTTCCCCGGATAAACCGACGTACACCGATAAACTCATCTTT.

Of note for this clone: The same CDR3 is also encoded by other DNA sequences in this sample. The rearrangement links TRDV1 to TRDJ1; 12 bases map to TRDD3. V was clipped by 2 bases and J by 3 bases; unmatched bases: 10. The CDR3 length is 18 residues. CDR1 TSWWSYY and CDR2 QGS come from the germline V gene. Here the CDR3 DNA reads TGTGCTCTTGGGGAAATCAAGCTGGGGGATACGCCACCCGATAAACTCATCTTT. Its translation: CALGEIKLGDTPPDKLIF.